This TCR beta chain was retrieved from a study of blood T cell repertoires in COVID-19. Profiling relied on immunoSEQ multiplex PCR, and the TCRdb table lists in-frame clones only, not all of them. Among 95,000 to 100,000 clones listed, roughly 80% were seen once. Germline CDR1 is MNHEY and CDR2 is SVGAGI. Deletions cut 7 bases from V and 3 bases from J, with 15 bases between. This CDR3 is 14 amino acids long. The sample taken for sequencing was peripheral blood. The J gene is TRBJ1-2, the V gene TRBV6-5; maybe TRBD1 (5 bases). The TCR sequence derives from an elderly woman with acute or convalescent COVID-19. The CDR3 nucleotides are TGTGCCAGCACCCTCAGGGTTGGGCACTATGGCTACACCTTC. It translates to CASTLRVGHYGYTF.